The clone carrying this TCR beta chain has more than one count but fewer than ten. The antigen remains unidentified. The data belong to a study of blood T cells in healthy people across ages. Study conclusions and caveats: With unsorted PBMCs, a conclusive comparison of naive versus antigen-experienced cells was not possible. It was the long-lived donors that had more naive CD4+ cells and higher diversity than aged donors. In the absence of known donor CMV status, changes in expanded clonotypes were possibly confounded.

The CDR3 totals 13 residues. Germline V gene data show CDR1 as SGHTA and CDR2 as FQGNSA. The V and J ends lost 2 bases and 9 bases respectively, with 11 bases between them. A sample-barcoded 5' primer and a J-beta primer mix were used in a second PCR of roughly 6 to 11 cycles. Every single cDNA molecule received a tag from a template-switch adaptor with 12 random nucleotides. TCRdb re-derived calls from the 5' RACE reads in MiXCR, one entry per CDR3 protein. The data hold fewer than 700,000 distinct CDR3 sequences, with roughly 41% observed a single time. The clonotype originates from a man aged 80 or over in good health. The source material was blood. V gene TRBV7-2 combines with J gene TRBJ2-1, with TRBD2 as a possible D gene (6 bases). The CDR3 region has the DNA TGTGCCAGCAGCTTATCATTTAGCGGTGAGCAGTTCTTC. Protein sequence: CASSLSFSGEQFF.